Described below is a single T cell receptor (beta chain) sequence and its context. It has no known antigen specificity. No base-level quality is on record; no much larger clone is a single base apart. Because repertoires were sampled repeatedly during chemoradiotherapy, clonal expansion in the tumor microenvironment could be followed. Receptor amplification or capture employed the immunoSEQ multiplex PCR assay. TCRdb took over this immuneACCESS table, retaining in-frame rearrangements with V and J assigned. Such tables are incomplete; in checked studies, under half of the missing clones stem from an unresolved V gene, and the remainder is unexplained. This sample holds 9,000 to 15,000 clones; roughly 77% were observed only once. The top ten constitute around 2% of the sample. This entry belongs to a study of chemoradiotherapy in HPV16-positive cancers (dated by TCRdb to between 2021 and 2022). Study-wide context: Using functional T-cell assays on cells from a couple of HPV16-positive patients, the researchers defined candidate HPV-specific T-cell clones and common TCR motifs. The study asked whether T-cell immunity to the HPV oncoproteins E6 and E7 changes during chemoradiotherapy and whether this immunity affects survival. Next, the candidate HPV-specific TCRs and motifs were followed in TCR repertoires from around 87 patients with HPV-related cancers. Results and caveats for the whole study, not just this receptor: Improved recurrence-free survival in HPV16-positive patients was associated with expansion of HPV-responsive T cells during chemoradiotherapy. Only a couple of HPV16-positive patients were used to derive the functional definition of HPV-specific T cells, and the survival association was reported for HPV16-positive patients. Expansion of candidate HPV-specific clones and E7-related TCR motifs was observed in the tumor microenvironment during treatment, whereas no such expansion was observed for non-HPV-specific T cells.

The source is a human donor with HPV-associated anogenital cancer. This sample was obtained from a patient who underwent chemoradiotherapy.

The CDR3 reads as follows: CASSSSPDPRRNTGELFF. Read as DNA, the sequence is TGTGCCAGCAGCAGCTCCCCCGACCCTCGGCGGAACACCGGGGAGCTGTTTTTT. Recombination joined TRBV5-4 with TRBJ2-2; the D gene remains uncertain. From the germline V gene (reference sequence), CDR1 is SGHNT and CDR2 is YYREEE. From the cysteine up to the phenylalanine, the CDR3 has a length of 18 residues. The retained sequence is limited to the CDR3, 54 bases, with the frame set at the first base. V is pared back by 4 bases and J by 1 base, with 20 bases lying between the germline termini.